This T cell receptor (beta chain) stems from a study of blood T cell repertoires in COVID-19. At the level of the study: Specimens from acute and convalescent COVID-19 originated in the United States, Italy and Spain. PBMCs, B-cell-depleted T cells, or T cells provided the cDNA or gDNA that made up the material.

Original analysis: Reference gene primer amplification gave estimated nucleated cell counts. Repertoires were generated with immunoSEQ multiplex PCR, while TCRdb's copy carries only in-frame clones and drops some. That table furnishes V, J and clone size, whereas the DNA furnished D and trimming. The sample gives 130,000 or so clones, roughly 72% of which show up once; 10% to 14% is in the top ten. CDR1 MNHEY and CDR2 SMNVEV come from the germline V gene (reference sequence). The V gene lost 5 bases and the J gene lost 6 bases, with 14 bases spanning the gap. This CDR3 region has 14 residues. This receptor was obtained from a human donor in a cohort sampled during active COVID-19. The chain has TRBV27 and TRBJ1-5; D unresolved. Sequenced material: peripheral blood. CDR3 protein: CASSPDYRAQPQHF. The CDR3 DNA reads TGTGCCAGCAGTCCGGACTACAGAGCTCAGCCCCAGCATTTT.